Listed below are T cell receptor beta chains from one sample, sequenced in a study of OX40 agonist ivuxolimab in advanced cancers. Repertoires were generated with immunoSEQ multiplex PCR, while TCRdb's copy carries only in-frame clones and drops some. The sample has some 69,000 clones; approximately 91% are singletons. The sequences come from CD4+ or CD8+ T cells sorted from blood, collected in a trial of the OX40 agonist ivuxolimab. The receptors here all came from an adult with an advanced solid tumor such as melanoma, head and neck, liver or kidney cancer. CDR3s include the opening cysteine and the closing phenylalanine or tryptophan. A D gene is named only where the DNA matches it firmly. For some rows the clone size is stated as once, few or many, or as a class when expanded; others skip it.

CDR3nt	CDR3aa	v_gene	d_gene	j_gene	abundance
TGTGCCAGCAGTCCACCCGGCAGGCCTCTCGGGGCCAACGTCCTGACTTTC	CASSPPGRPLGANVLTF	TRBV28	-	TRBJ2-6	few
TGTGCCAGTAGTGCGGACAGGGCGGCTTTCTTT	CASSADRAAFF	TRBV19	TRBD1	TRBJ1-1	-
TGTGCCAGCAGCCCAACCGGGTTCTCCTACGAGCAGTACTTC	CASSPTGFSYEQYF	TRBV7-9	-	TRBJ2-7	-
TGTGCCAGCTCACCTGACAGGGGCCGCACAGATACGCAGTATTTT	CASSPDRGRTDTQYF	TRBV18	TRBD1	TRBJ2-3	-
TGTGCCAGCAGCCAACAGCGGGACCAGCCCCAGCATTTT	CASSQQRDQPQHF	TRBV11-2	-	TRBJ1-5	-
TGTGCCAGCAGCATGCAGGGGGTAGTTTTGTTTATCCAAGAGACCCAGTACTTC	CASSMQGVVLFIQETQYF	TRBV21-1	-	TRBJ2-5	-
TGTGCCAGCAGTGAAGTCGGCAGCAGCCAGCCCCAGCATTTT	CASSEVGSSQPQHF	TRBV6-1	-	TRBJ1-5	-
TGCGCCAGCAGCTTATACAGGGTAAGGAGAGATACGCAGTATTTT	CASSLYRVRRDTQYF	TRBV5-1	-	TRBJ2-3	once
TGTGCCAGCAGCAATGCAGGGGAGTGGGAGACCCAGTACTTC	CASSNAGEWETQYF	TRBV7-6	-	TRBJ2-5	-
TGTGCCAGTAGTATAACGGGGACAGTTAACACCGGGGAGCTGTTTTTT	CASSITGTVNTGELFF	TRBV19	TRBD1	TRBJ2-2	-
TGTGCCAGCAGCTTAAATGTAGCGCCTGGCTACAATGAGCAGTTCTTC	CASSLNVAPGYNEQFF	TRBV7-3	-	TRBJ2-1	-
TGCGCCAGTCGACTAGCGGTCCTTTCAGAGACCCAGTACTTC	CASRLAVLSETQYF	TRBV5-1	TRBD2	TRBJ2-5	-
TGTGCCAGCAGTCCTCAAATGACAGGCTCTAATGAAAAACTGTTTTTT	CASSPQMTGSNEKLFF	TRBV28	-	TRBJ1-4	-
TGTGCCAGCAGCTCCTATGGACTAGTAAGAGAGACCCAGTACTTC	CASSSYGLVRETQYF	TRBV5-5	TRBD2	TRBJ2-5	once
TGTGCCAGCAGGGAAACAGGGGAGGGTTGGGCTGAAGCTTTCTTT	CASRETGEGWAEAFF	TRBV6-1	TRBD1	TRBJ1-1	-
TGCGCCAGCAGCCATTACGCGGTAGGGACTGACTCCTACGAGCAGTACTTC	CASSHYAVGTDSYEQYF	TRBV4-1	-	TRBJ2-7	-